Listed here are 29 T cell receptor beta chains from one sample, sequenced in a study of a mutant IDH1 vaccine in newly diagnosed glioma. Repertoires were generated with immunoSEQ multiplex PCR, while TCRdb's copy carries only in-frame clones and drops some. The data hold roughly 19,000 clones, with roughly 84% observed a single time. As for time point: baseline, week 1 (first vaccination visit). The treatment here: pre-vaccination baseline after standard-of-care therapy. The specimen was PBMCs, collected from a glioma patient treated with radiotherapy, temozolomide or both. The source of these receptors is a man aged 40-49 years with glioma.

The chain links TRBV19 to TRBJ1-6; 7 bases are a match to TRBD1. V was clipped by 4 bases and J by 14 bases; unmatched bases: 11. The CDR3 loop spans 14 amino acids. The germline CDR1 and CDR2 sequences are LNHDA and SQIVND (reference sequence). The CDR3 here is CASSSGTASVALHF. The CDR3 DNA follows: TGTGCCAGTAGTAGCGGGACAGCCTCTGTGGCCCTCCACTTT.

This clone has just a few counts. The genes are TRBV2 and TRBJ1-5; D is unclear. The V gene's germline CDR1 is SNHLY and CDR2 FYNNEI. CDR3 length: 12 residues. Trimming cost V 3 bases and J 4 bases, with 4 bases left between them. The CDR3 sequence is CASSDRNQPQHF. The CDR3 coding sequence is TGTGCCAGCAGTGACCGTAATCAGCCCCAGCATTTT.

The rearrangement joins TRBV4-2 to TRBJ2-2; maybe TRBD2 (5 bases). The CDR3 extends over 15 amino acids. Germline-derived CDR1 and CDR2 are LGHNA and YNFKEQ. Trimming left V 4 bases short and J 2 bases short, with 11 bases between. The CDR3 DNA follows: TGTGCCAGCAGCCCCGCGGGCTCTAACACCGGGGAGCTGTTTTTT. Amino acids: CASSPAGSNTGELFF.

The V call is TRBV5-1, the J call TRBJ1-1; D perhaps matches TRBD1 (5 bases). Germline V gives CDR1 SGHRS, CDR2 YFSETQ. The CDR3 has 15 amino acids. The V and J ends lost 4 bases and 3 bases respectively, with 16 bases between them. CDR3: CASSPRFGGDTEAFF. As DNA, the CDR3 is TGCGCCAGCAGCCCCCGGTTCGGAGGGGACACTGAAGCTTTCTTT.

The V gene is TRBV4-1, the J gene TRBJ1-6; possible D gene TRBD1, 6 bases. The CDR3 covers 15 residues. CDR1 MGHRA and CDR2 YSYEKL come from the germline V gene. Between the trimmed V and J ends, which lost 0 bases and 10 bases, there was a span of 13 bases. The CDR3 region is CASSQEARGRSPLHF. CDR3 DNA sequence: TGCGCCAGCAGCCAAGAAGCCAGGGGTAGGTCACCCCTCCACTTT.

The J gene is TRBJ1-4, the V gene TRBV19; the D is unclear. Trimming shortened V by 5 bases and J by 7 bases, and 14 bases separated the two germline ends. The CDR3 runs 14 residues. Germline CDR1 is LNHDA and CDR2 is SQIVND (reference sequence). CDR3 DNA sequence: TGTGCCAGTAGTGATACGGCTGGCGGTGAAAAACTGTTTTTT. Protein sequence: CASSDTAGGEKLFF.

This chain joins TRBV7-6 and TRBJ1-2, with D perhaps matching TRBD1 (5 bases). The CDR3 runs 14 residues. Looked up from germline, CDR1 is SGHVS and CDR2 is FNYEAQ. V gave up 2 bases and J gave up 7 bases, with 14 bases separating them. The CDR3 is CASSLIGGSGGYTF. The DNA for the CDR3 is TGTGCCAGCAGCTTAATTGGGGGGTCGGGTGGCTACACCTTC.

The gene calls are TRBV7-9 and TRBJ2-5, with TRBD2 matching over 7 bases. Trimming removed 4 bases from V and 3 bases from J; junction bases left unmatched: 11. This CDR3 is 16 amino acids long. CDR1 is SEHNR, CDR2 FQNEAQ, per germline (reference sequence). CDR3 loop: CASSWGGPLGKETQYF. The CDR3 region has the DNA TGTGCCAGCAGCTGGGGGGGACCCCTTGGGAAAGAGACCCAGTACTTC.

The chain's CDR3 is CASSPDRPAIYGYTF. In DNA form, the CDR3 reads TGTGCCAGCAGCCCCGATCGCCCGGCGATCTATGGCTACACCTTC. The V gene is TRBV27, the J gene TRBJ1-2; D is uncertain. The V end lost 6 bases, the J end lost 4 bases, and 18 bases lay between the germline ends. The V gene's germline CDR1 is MNHEY and CDR2 SMNVEV (reference sequence). The CDR3 spans 15 residues.

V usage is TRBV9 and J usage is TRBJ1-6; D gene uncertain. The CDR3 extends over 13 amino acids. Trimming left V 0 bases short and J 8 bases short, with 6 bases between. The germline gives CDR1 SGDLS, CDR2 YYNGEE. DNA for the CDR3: TGTGCCAGCAGCGTAGTCGGGGATTCACCCCTCCACTTT. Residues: CASSVVGDSPLHF.

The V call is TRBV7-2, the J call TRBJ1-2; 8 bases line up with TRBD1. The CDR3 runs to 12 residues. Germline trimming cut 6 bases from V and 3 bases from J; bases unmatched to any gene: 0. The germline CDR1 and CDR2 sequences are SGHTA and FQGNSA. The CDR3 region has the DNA TGTGCCAGCAGGACAGGGGACTATGGCTACACCTTC. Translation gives CASRTGDYGYTF.

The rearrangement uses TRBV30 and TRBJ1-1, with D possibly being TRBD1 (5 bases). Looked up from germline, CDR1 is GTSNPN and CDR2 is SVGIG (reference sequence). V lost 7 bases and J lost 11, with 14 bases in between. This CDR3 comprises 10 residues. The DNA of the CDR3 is TGTGCCTTAGACAGCCCTGGGGCTTTCTTT. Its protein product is CALDSPGAFF.

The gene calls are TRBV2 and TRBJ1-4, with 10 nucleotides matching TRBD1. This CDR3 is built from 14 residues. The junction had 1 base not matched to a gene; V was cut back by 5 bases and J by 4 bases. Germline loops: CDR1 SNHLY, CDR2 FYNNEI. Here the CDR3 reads CASSWDRGNEKLFF. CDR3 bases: TGTGCCAGCAGTTGGGACAGGGGTAATGAAAAACTGTTTTTT. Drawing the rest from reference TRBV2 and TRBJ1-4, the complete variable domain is EPEVTQTPSHQVTQMGQEVILRCVPISNHLYFYWYRQILGQKVEFLVSFYNNEISEKSEIFDDQFSVERPDGSNFTLKIRSTKLEDSAMYFCASSWDRGNEKLFFGSGTQLSVL.

This CDR3 is CASSLNRGHYEQYF. CDR3 nucleotides: TGTGCCAGCAGCTTAAACAGGGGACACTACGAGCAGTACTTC. This chain connects TRBV7-8 to TRBJ2-7, with 7 bases that match TRBD1. Germline V gene lookup returns CDR1 SGHVS and CDR2 FQNEAQ. V lost 2 bases and J lost 3; bases outside the gene matches: 4. CDR3 size: 14 residues. The whole variable domain, filled in from reference TRBV7-8 and TRBJ2-7, reads GAGVSQSPRYKVAKRGQDVALRCDPISGHVSLFWYQQALGQGPEFLTYFQNEAQLDKSGLPSDRFFAERPEGSVSTLKIQRTQQEDSAVYLCASSLNRGHYEQYFGPGTRLTVT.

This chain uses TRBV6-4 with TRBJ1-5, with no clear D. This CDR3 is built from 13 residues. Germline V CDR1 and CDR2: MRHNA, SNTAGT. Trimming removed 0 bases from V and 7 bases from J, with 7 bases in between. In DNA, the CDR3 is TGTGCCAGCAGTGACTCGGGGTCACAGCCCCAGCATTTT. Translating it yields CASSDSGSQPQHF.

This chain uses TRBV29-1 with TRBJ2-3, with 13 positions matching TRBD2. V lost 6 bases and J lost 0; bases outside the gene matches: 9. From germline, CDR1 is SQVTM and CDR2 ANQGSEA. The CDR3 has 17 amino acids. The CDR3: CSVSGLAGYSSTDTQYF. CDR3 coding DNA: TGCAGCGTATCGGGACTAGCGGGATATTCGAGCACAGATACGCAGTATTTT.

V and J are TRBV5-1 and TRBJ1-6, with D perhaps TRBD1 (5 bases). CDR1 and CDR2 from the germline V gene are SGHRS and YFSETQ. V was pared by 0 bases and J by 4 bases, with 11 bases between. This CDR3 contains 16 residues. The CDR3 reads CASSLGLTEYNSPLHF. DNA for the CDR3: TGCGCCAGCAGCTTGGGCTTGACAGAGTATAATTCACCCCTCCACTTT.

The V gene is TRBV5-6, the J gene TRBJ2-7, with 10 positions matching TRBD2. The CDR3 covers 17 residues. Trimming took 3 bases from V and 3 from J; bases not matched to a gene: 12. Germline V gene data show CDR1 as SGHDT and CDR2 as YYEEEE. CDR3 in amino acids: CASSSLRLAGAFYEQYF. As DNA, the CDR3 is TGTGCCAGCAGCTCTCTGAGGCTAGCGGGGGCTTTCTACGAGCAGTACTTC.

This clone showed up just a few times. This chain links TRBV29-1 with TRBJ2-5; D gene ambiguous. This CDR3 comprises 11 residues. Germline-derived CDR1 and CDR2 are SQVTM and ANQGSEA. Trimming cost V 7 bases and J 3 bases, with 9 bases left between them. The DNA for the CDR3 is TGCAGCGCTCGGGTTAAAGAGACCCAGTACTTC. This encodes CSARVKETQYF.

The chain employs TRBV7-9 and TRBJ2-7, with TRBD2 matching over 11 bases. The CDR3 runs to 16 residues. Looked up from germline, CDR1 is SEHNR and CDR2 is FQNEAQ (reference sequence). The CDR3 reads CASSFSGGASSHEQYV. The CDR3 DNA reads TGTGCCAGCAGCTTTAGCGGGGGGGCATCCTCCCACGAGCAGTACGTC.

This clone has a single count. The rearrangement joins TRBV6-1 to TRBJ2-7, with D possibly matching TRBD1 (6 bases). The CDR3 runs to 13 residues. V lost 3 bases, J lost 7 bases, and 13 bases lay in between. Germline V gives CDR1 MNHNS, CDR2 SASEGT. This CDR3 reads CASSEDSLREQYV. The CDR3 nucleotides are TGTGCCAGCAGTGAGGACAGTTTACGAGAGCAGTACGTC.

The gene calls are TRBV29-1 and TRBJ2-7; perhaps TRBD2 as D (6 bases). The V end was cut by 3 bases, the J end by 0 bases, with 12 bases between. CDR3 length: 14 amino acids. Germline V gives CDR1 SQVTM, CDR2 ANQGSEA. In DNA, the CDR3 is TGCAGCGTTGAGAAGTCCGGGGGCTCCTACGAGCAGTACTTC. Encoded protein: CSVEKSGGSYEQYF.

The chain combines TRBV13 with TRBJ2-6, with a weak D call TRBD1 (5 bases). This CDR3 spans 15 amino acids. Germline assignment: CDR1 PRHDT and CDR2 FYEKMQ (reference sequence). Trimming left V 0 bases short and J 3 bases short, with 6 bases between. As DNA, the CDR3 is TGTGCCAGCAGCTTAGGCCAGGGTGGGGCCAACGTCCTGACTTTC. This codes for CASSLGQGGANVLTF. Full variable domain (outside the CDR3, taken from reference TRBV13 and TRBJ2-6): AAGVIQSPRHLIKEKRETATLKCYPIPRHDTVYWYQQGPGQDPQFLISFYEKMQSDKGSIPDRFSAQQFSDYHSELNMSSLELGDSALYFCASSLGQGGANVLTFGAGSRLTVL.

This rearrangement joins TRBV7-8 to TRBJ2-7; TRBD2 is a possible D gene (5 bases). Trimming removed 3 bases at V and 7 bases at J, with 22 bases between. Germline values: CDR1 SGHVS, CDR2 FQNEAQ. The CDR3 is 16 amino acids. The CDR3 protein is CASSFNLGRPPGEQYF. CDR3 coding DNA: TGTGCCAGCAGCTTTAATTTGGGCAGGCCCCCGGGGGAGCAGTACTTC.

The CDR3 reads CASSGNHESGNTIYF. DNA for the CDR3: TGTGCCAGCAGTGGTAACCACGAATCAGGAAACACCATATATTTT. The V gene is TRBV6-1, the J gene TRBJ1-3; no clear D gene. CDR3 length: 15 residues. Germline values: CDR1 MNHNS, CDR2 SASEGT. V was trimmed by 4 bases and J by 4 bases, leaving 14 bases between them.

The CDR3 DNA follows: TGTGCCAGCAGTGAATATGGGACAGGGACCCATGGCTACACCTTC. Residues: CASSEYGTGTHGYTF. This chain links TRBV6-1 with TRBJ1-2, with 9 positions matching TRBD1. From germline, CDR1 is MNHNS and CDR2 SASEGT. There are 15 residues in the CDR3. V was clipped by 2 bases and J by 6 bases; unmatched bases: 7.

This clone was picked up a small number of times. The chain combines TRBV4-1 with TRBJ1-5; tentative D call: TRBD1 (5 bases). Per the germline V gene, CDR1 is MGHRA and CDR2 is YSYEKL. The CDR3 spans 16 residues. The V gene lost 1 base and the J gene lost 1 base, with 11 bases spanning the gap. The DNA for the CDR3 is TGCGCCAGCAGCCAAGGGGCAGGGAGCAGCAATCAGCCCCAGCATTTT. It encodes CASSQGAGSSNQPQHF.

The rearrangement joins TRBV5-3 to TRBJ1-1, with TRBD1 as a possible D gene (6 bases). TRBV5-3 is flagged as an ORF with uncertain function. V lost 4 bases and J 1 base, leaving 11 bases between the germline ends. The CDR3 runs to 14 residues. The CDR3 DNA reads TGTGCCAGAAGCAAACGGACAGCGAACACTGAAGCTTTCTTT. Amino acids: CARSKRTANTEAFF.

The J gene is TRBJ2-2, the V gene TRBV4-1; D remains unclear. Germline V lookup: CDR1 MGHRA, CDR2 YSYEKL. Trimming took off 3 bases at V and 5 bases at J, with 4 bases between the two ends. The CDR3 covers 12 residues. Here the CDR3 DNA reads TGCGCCAGCAGCCAGATTACCGGGGAGCTGTTTTTT. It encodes CASSQITGELFF.